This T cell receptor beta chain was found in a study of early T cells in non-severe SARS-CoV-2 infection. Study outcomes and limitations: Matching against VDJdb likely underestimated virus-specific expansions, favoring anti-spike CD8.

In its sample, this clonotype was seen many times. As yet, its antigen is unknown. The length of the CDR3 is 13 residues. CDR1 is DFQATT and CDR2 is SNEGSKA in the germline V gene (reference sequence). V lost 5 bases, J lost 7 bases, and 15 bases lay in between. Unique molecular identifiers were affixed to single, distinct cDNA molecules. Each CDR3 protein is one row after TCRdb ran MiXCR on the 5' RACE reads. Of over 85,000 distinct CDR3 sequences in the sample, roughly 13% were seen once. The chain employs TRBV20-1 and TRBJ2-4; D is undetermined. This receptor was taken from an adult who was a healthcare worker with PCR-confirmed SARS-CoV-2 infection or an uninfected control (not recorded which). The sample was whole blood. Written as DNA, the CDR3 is TGCAGTGCTCGTGCGATGATTGGGAACATTCAGTACTTC. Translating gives CSARAMIGNIQYF.